A single sample is the source of the 12 T cell receptor beta chains below, sequenced in a study of blood T cell repertoires in COVID-19. This table comes from immunoSEQ multiplex PCR, and its TCRdb copy is limited to in-frame clones, with some not included. The sample lists 150,000 to 200,000 clones, roughly 90% seen once, with nearly 5% in the top ten. Sequenced: peripheral blood. These receptors were obtained from a man aged 30 to 39 with COVID-19, enrolled during active disease.

The rearrangement links TRBV5-1 to TRBJ1-2, with 10 bases lining up with TRBD1. The CDR3 runs 17 residues. Germline V gene data show CDR1 as SGHRS and CDR2 as YFSETQ. V lost 4 bases to trimming and J lost 0 bases; unmatched junction nucleotides: 9. CDR3 DNA: TGCGCCAGCAGCGGTTACCGGGACAGGGGAGCTAACTATGGCTACACCTTC. It yields the protein CASSGYRDRGANYGYTF.

This clone was seen a single time. The gene calls are TRBV3-1 (or the pseudogene TRBV3-2) and TRBJ2-3; TRBD1 matches 9 bases. This CDR3 is 14 amino acids long. V was clipped by 5 bases and J by 4 bases; unmatched bases: 4. The germline V gene has CDR1 LGHDT and CDR2 YNNKEL (reference sequence). The CDR3 DNA reads as TGTGCCAGCAGCTATAGACAGGGGGCAGATACGCAGTATTTT. It codes for CASSYRQGADTQYF.

The rearrangement uses TRBV30 and TRBJ1-2; maybe TRBD1 (6 bases). V lost 4 bases and J 5 bases, leaving 11 bases between the germline ends. In germline, CDR1 is GTSNPN, CDR2 SVGIG (reference sequence). The CDR3 runs 12 residues. The chain's CDR3 is CAWTTGAYGYTF. In DNA form, the CDR3 reads TGTGCCTGGACGACAGGCGCTTATGGCTACACCTTC. The complete variable domain, with remaining parts taken from reference TRBV30 and TRBJ1-2, reads SQTIHQWPATLVQPVGSPLSLECTVEGTSNPNLYWYRQAAGRGLQLLFYSVGIGQISSEVPQNLSASRPQDRQFILSSKKLLLSDSGFYLCAWTTGAYGYTFGSGTRLTVV.

The chain combines TRBV7-2 with TRBJ2-7; 8 nucleotides line up with TRBD2. Germline V CDR1 and CDR2: SGHTA, FQGNSA. Trimming cost V 5 bases and J 2 bases; bases outside gene matches: 8. The CDR3 spans 15 residues. This CDR3 reads CASSPRRGLAYEQYF. The CDR3 coding sequence is TGTGCCAGCAGCCCCCGAAGGGGACTAGCCTACGAGCAGTACTTC.

The V call is TRBV6-5, the J call TRBJ1-1; perhaps TRBD1 as D (6 bases). The CDR3 is 16 amino acids. The V and J ends lost 0 bases and 3 bases respectively, with 14 bases between them. Germline V lookup: CDR1 MNHEY, CDR2 SVGAGI. The CDR3 DNA reads TGTGCCAGCAGTTACTCGATCTTCTCAGGGGACACTGAAGCTTTCTTT. It yields the protein CASSYSIFSGDTEAFF.

This clone was counted once. The V and J genes are TRBV5-4 and TRBJ2-5, with 9 bases lining up with TRBD1. The germline CDR1 and CDR2 sequences are SGHNT and YYREEE (reference sequence). The CDR3 extends over 15 amino acids. The J segment lost 5 bases and the V segment lost 1 base, leaving 6 bases of the junction unmatched. CDR3 sequence (DNA): TGTGCCAGCAGCTTGACGACAGGGGGGGAGGAGACCCAGTACTTC. Its protein product is CASSLTTGGEETQYF.

CDR3 DNA sequence: TGTGCCAGCAGCCCTGGAGGGCGCGTGGACACTGAAGCTTTCTTT. The encoded protein is CASSPGGRVDTEAFF. The V gene is TRBV6-6, the J gene TRBJ1-1; D unclear. Trimming took 6 bases from V and 3 from J, leaving 17 bases between them. CDR3 length: 15 amino acids. Per the germline V gene, CDR1 is MNHNY and CDR2 is SVGAGI (reference sequence).

The genes are TRBV12-3 or TRBV12-4 and TRBJ2-7; the match to TRBD1 covers 7 bases. The length of the CDR3 is 13 residues. J was trimmed by 3 bases and V by 5 bases; bases with no gene match: 4. The CDR3 bases are TGTGCCAGCAGTCCAGGACAGGTCTACGAGCAGTACTTC. As protein: CASSPGQVYEQYF.

V and J are TRBV6-5 and TRBJ1-2; a possible D gene is TRBD1 (6 bases). Germline loops: CDR1 MNHEY, CDR2 SVGAGI. V dropped 6 bases and J dropped 5 bases, with 10 bases sitting between them. The CDR3 is made up of 12 amino acids. The CDR3 sequence is CASSQQGYGYTF. Written as DNA, the CDR3 is TGTGCCAGCAGCCAACAGGGTTATGGCTACACCTTC.

This sequence joins TRBV5-6 and TRBJ2-2, with D perhaps TRBD1 (6 bases). The germline V gene encodes CDR1 SGHDT and CDR2 YYEEEE. V was cut by 0 bases and J by 4 bases, with 13 bases left in between. The CDR3 spans 16 residues. CDR3 amino acids: CASSLDTSRGTGELFF. For the CDR3, the DNA is TGTGCCAGCAGCTTGGATACCTCCAGGGGCACCGGGGAGCTGTTTTTT.

V usage is TRBV2 and J usage is TRBJ2-5, with a weak D call TRBD1 (6 bases). Germline assignment: CDR1 SNHLY and CDR2 FYNNEI. Deletions cut 8 bases from V and 4 bases from J, with 17 bases between. The CDR3 covers 14 residues. In nucleotides, the CDR3 is TGTGCCAGCTGGACAGATTCGAAAGGAGAGACCCAGTACTTC. Amino acid sequence: CASWTDSKGETQYF.

This sequence joins TRBV24-1 and TRBJ2-2; TRBD1 might be the D (6 bases). This CDR3 spans 15 amino acids. Trimming removed 6 bases at V and 4 bases at J, with 14 bases between. The germline V gene encodes CDR1 KGHDR and CDR2 SFDVKD. The CDR3 coding sequence is TGTGCCACCAGTAAAATGGGGGCGCCCACCGGGGAGCTGTTTTTT. Its translation: CATSKMGAPTGELFF.